This T cell receptor beta chain was found in a study of blood T cell repertoires in COVID-19 (dated by TCRdb to about 2020). About the full investigation: The collaborator samples originated in the United States, Italy and Spain and spanned the acute and convalescent phases of COVID-19. The prospective study material was composed of cDNA or gDNA derived from T cells, B-cell-depleted T cells, or PBMCs. The dataset comprised deeply sampled blood TCRbeta repertoires from subjects exposed to, actively infected with, or recovered from COVID-19. The repertoires were made available in a free public database intended to serve as a resource for research on the immune response to SARS-CoV-2. Samples came from the ongoing ImmuneRACE study (first 160 participants) plus 1,254 subjects from 6 global collaborators. The sample metadata nearly always contained a de-identified subject ID, COVID-19 status, age in years and sex. HLA class I and class II types, where available, came from metadata supplied by the sample provider rather than from assay-based typing. Paper-wide results and their limitations: Clinical and demographic metadata were provided uncurated, with the amount varying by source and participant.

Collaborating institutions collected whole blood in K2EDTA tubes following their own protocols. For TCRbeta analysis, collaborators shipped samples in one of three forms: frozen whole blood, isolated PBMCs, or DNA extracted from either of those sample types. About this clone: This clone's antigen is unknown. The record has no base qualities; no much larger clone is one base away.

Per the germline V gene (reference sequence), LNHDA is the CDR1 and SQIVND is the CDR2. Trimming removed 4 bases from V and 4 bases from J, leaving 8 bases between the germline ends. Inclusive of the bounding cysteine and phenylalanine, the CDR3 is 13 residues long. This entry keeps only the CDR3 DNA: 39 bases, framed from base 1. The immunoSEQ Assay, a bias-controlled multiplex PCR, was used to amplify TCRbeta CDR3 regions from genomic DNA. The original methods were these. Within the assay, amplification of reference gene primers was used to estimate how many nucleated cells each sample contained. Sequence reads were collapsed and filtered to measure the absolute abundance of every unique TCRbeta CDR3 rearrangement. For each sample, productive Simpson clonality was calculated by taking the square root of Simpson's diversity index across productive rearrangements. Not all clones reach the TCRdb copy of this immuneACCESS table, which keeps in-frame sequences only. Checked studies attribute under half of the gap to unresolved V genes and leave the rest unexplained. The V and J calls and clone size come from that table; D and trimming were worked out from the DNA. The table for this sample lists about 140,000 clones; around 85% of them were counted only once. The biggest ten clones account for around 4.6% of the sample.

This sequence originates from a human donor in a cohort sampled during active COVID-19. The chain links TRBV19 with TRBJ1-5, with no reliable assignment of the D segment. Sequenced sample: peripheral blood. The DNA reads TGTGCCAGTAGTACTACCCAAAATCAGCCCCAGCATTTT. Protein translation: CASSTTQNQPQHF. Where the CDR3 stops, the reference TRBV19 and TRBJ1-5 genes take over; the full variable domain is DGGITQSPKYLFRKEGQNVTLSCEQNLNHDAMYWYRQDPGQGLRLIYYSQIVNDFQKGDIAEGYSVSREKKESFPLTVTSAQKNPTAFYLCASSTTQNQPQHFGDGTRLSIL.